Shown below are 16 T cell receptor beta chains from a single sample sequenced in a study of cytomegalovirus exposure and HLA in healthy donors. A multiplex PCR was run with 60 Vbeta primers and 13 Jbeta primers. Data came from immunoSEQ multiplex PCR; TCRdb stores just in-frame clones and leaves some out. Of roughly 90,000 clones in the sample, around 77% were seen once. Sequencing input: PBMCs. The receptor set was obtained from a man under 40 in good health and CMV-seronegative.

The chain uses TRBV2 and TRBJ1-2, with D uncertain. Trimming stripped 7 bases from V and 7 bases from J, with 22 bases between. The CDR3 is 15 residues long. CDR1 is SNHLY, CDR2 FYNNEI, per germline. CDR3 in amino acids: CASIPNRLFSGGYTF. CDR3 DNA: TGTGCCAGCATCCCGAATAGATTGTTCTCGGGTGGCTACACCTTC.

V gene TRBV25-1 combines with J gene TRBJ2-3, with a possible D match to TRBD2 (7 bases). Germline V gene sequence: CDR1 MGHDK, CDR2 SYGVNS. This CDR3 is 15 amino acids long. The V end was cut by 2 bases, the J end by 1 base, with 10 bases between. CDR3 coding DNA: TGTGCCAGCAGTGAAGGGGGGGGGCGCACAGATACGCAGTATTTT. Its protein is CASSEGGGRTDTQYF. Together with reference TRBV25-1 and TRBJ2-3, the CDR3 gives the full variable domain: EADIYQTPRYLVIGTGKKITLECSQTMGHDKMYWYQQDPGMELHLIHYSYGVNSTEKGDLSSESTVSRIRTEHFPLTLESARPSHTSQYLCASSEGGGRTDTQYFGPGTRLTVL.

This clone showed up just once. The chain combines TRBV4-3 with TRBJ2-1; 9 bases match TRBD1. V shed 1 base, J shed 2 bases, and the junction held 0 bases outside the gene matches. This CDR3 is 15 amino acids long. Germline V gene sequence: CDR1 LGHNA, CDR2 YSLEER. CDR3 nucleotides: TGCGCCAGCAGCCAAGGACAGGGGGCCTACAATGAGCAGTTCTTC. Encoded protein: CASSQGQGAYNEQFF.

The chain combines TRBV30 with TRBJ2-7, with 9 bases matching TRBD1. The trim removed 3 bases at V and 0 bases at J, leaving 9 bases unmatched. Looked up from germline, CDR1 is GTSNPN and CDR2 is SVGIG (reference sequence). The CDR3 sequence is 16 residues long. For the CDR3, the DNA is TGTGCCTGGAGCCACCGGGGGGACAGGGACTCCTACGAGCAGTACTTC. The encoded protein is CAWSHRGDRDSYEQYF.

V usage is TRBV18 and J usage is TRBJ2-1; 7 nucleotides agree with TRBD2. Per the germline V gene, CDR1 is KGHSH and CDR2 is LQKENI. This CDR3 comprises 14 residues. J gave up 6 bases and V 1 base, and 3 bases lay outside the gene matches. As DNA, the CDR3 is TGTGCCAGCTCACCACTGCAGCGGGGCAATGAGCAGTTCTTC. This encodes CASSPLQRGNEQFF.

This clone was seen a few times. The J gene is TRBJ1-5, the V gene TRBV5-6, with D possibly being TRBD1 (5 bases). The V gene lost 4 bases and the J gene lost 7 bases, with 18 bases spanning the gap. Germline CDR1 is SGHDT and CDR2 is YYEEEE. The CDR3 length is 15 residues. This chain's CDR3 is CASSPWKTARQPQHF. DNA for the CDR3: TGTGCCAGCAGCCCTTGGAAGACAGCCAGACAGCCCCAGCATTTT.

J is TRBJ2-3 and V is TRBV11-2, with D perhaps matching TRBD2 (6 bases). Deletions cut 4 bases from V and 2 bases from J, with 16 bases between. Germline V gene lookup returns CDR1 SGHAT and CDR2 FQNNGV. This CDR3 has 16 amino acids. The CDR3 loop is CASSSAGRPNTDTQYF. In DNA form, the CDR3 reads TGTGCCAGCAGCTCCGCGGGACGCCCTAACACAGATACGCAGTATTTT.

The chain carries TRBV15 and TRBJ2-2; TRBD1 is a possible D gene (6 bases). Germline loops: CDR1 LNHNV, CDR2 YYDKDF (reference sequence). This CDR3 comprises 16 residues. V shed 5 bases and J shed 1 base, with 14 bases lying between them. The CDR3 nucleotides read TGTGCCACCAGCCAGTTCCGGACAGTGAACACCGGGGAGCTGTTTTTT. It encodes CATSQFRTVNTGELFF. The complete variable domain, with remaining parts taken from reference TRBV15 and TRBJ2-2, reads DAMVIQNPRYQVTQFGKPVTLSCSQTLNHNVMYWYQQKSSQAPKLLFHYYDKDFNNEADTPDNFQSRRPNTSFCFLDIRSPGLGDTAMYLCATSQFRTVNTGELFFGEGSRLTVL.

The chain is built from TRBV10-3 and TRBJ2-1; 7 positions match TRBD2. The CDR3 loop spans 11 amino acids. Germline values: CDR1 ENHRY, CDR2 SYGVKD. Trimming took 2 bases from V and 13 from J; bases not matched to a gene: 2. For the CDR3, the DNA is TGTGCCATCAGTGAGGGGGGACTACAGTTCTTC. Translating gives CAISEGGLQFF.

This clone was counted once. This sequence joins TRBV10-2 and TRBJ2-2, with TRBD2 matching 8 bases. This CDR3 contains 15 residues. V was clipped by 2 bases and J by 6 bases; unmatched bases: 5. CDR1 and CDR2 (germline): WSHSY, SAAADI. CDR3 in DNA: TGCGCCAGCAGTGAGGTTAGGGGACTAGCCGGGGAGCTGTTTTTT. Translation gives CASSEVRGLAGELFF.

The rearrangement joins TRBV30 to TRBJ2-5, with TRBD2 matching 13 bases. The CDR3 spans 16 residues. V trimming: 0 bases; J trimming: 5 bases; junction bases outside the gene matches: 6. Looked up from germline, CDR1 is GTSNPN and CDR2 is SVGIG (reference sequence). CDR3 amino acids: CAWSVMRTSGSETQYF. In nucleotides, the CDR3 is TGTGCCTGGAGTGTTATGCGGACTAGCGGGAGTGAGACCCAGTACTTC.

The V and J genes are TRBV15 and TRBJ2-6; D gene uncertain. The germline gives CDR1 LNHNV, CDR2 YYDKDF (reference sequence). There are 15 residues in the CDR3. Deletions cut 0 bases from V and 0 bases from J, with 3 bases between. As DNA, the CDR3 is TGTGCCACCAGCAGAGAGAGCTCTGGGGCCAACGTCCTGACTTTC. Amino acid sequence: CATSRESSGANVLTF.

This chain links TRBV9 with TRBJ2-1; possibly TRBD2 for D (7 bases). The V end lost 4 bases, the J end lost 10 bases, and 21 bases lay between the germline ends. This CDR3 is built from 15 residues. The V gene's germline CDR1 is SGDLS and CDR2 YYNGEE. The CDR3 loop is CASSPYSAGAIEQFF. CDR3 coding DNA: TGTGCCAGCAGCCCCTACTCGGCGGGGGCGATCGAGCAGTTCTTC.

The chain is built from TRBV19 and TRBJ1-1, with D perhaps matching TRBD1 (6 bases). The V gene lost 4 bases and the J gene lost 1 base, with 13 bases spanning the gap. From germline, CDR1 is LNHDA and CDR2 SQIVND (reference sequence). The CDR3 is made up of 15 amino acids. This CDR3 reads CASSKGGRANTEAFF. As DNA, the CDR3 is TGTGCCAGTAGTAAGGGGGGGAGGGCGAACACTGAAGCTTTCTTT.

The chain employs TRBV11-2 and TRBJ2-4, with 10 bases fitting TRBD1. The CDR3 sequence is 14 residues long. The trim removed 5 bases at V and 8 bases at J, leaving 6 bases unmatched. Germline-derived CDR1 and CDR2 are SGHAT and FQNNGV. CDR3 region: CASSPWTGGDIQYF. CDR3 nucleotide sequence: TGTGCCAGCAGCCCCTGGACAGGGGGGGACATTCAGTACTTC.

The chain links TRBV5-4 to TRBJ2-5, with TRBD2 matching 12 bases. CDR3 size: 14 residues. Per the germline V gene, CDR1 is SGHNT and CDR2 is YYREEE (reference sequence). V shed 7 bases and J 7 bases; nucleotides not matched to a gene: 8. The DNA of the CDR3 is TGTGCCAGCCACCTAGCGGGAGGGCCTGGGACCCAGTACTTC. This encodes CASHLAGGPGTQYF.